One and the same sample provided the 21 T cell receptor beta chains below, sequenced in a study of T cell repertoires in ileal Crohn's disease. Sequencing used immunoSEQ multiplex PCR; TCRdb keeps in-frame clones, though not all of them. The repertoire includes 5,500 to 8,500 clones, 60% to 75% of them detected once, and around 18% sits in the top ten. The sequenced material came from ileal tissue. These receptors were obtained from an adult with Crohn's disease.

V is TRBV14 and J is TRBJ2-7, with TRBD1 as a possible D gene (6 bases). V lost 6 bases and J lost 3, with 12 bases in between. The germline V gene encodes CDR1 SGHDN and CDR2 FVKESK. The CDR3 is made up of 13 amino acids. CDR3 nucleotides: TGTGCCAGCAGAAGCGGACAGAGCTACGAGCAGTACTTC. Amino acid sequence: CASRSGQSYEQYF.

The chain combines TRBV7-2 with TRBJ1-1, with no clear D. Germline-derived CDR1 and CDR2 are SGHTA and FQGNSA. The CDR3 contains 11 residues. The V gene lost 5 bases and the J gene lost 11 bases, with 12 bases spanning the gap. The CDR3 reads CASSVYSGAFF. The CDR3 coding sequence is TGTGCCAGCAGCGTTTACAGTGGGGCTTTCTTT.

The J gene is TRBJ2-3, the V gene TRBV7-9, with 13 bases fitting TRBD2. The germline V gene encodes CDR1 SEHNR and CDR2 FQNEAQ (reference sequence). With 1 base clipped from V and 0 bases from J, the junction kept 7 bases outside the gene matches. This CDR3 spans 19 amino acids. The chain's CDR3 is CASSLGLAGGPTSTDTQYF. CDR3 bases: TGTGCCAGCAGCTTAGGACTAGCGGGGGGACCGACTAGCACAGATACGCAGTATTTT.

The rearrangement uses TRBV7-2 and TRBJ2-4; D is unclear. CDR3 length: 13 amino acids. The V end lost 5 bases, the J end lost 0 bases, and 5 bases lay between the germline ends. Germline V gene sequence: CDR1 SGHTA, CDR2 FQGNSA. This chain's CDR3 is CASSQLAKNIQYF. The CDR3 DNA sequence: TGTGCCAGCAGCCAATTAGCCAAAAACATTCAGTACTTC.

The gene calls are TRBV7-2 and TRBJ2-3, with TRBD2 matching over 9 bases. From germline, CDR1 is SGHTA and CDR2 FQGNSA. V trimming: 5 bases; J trimming: 3 bases; junction bases outside the gene matches: 9. CDR3 length equals 16 residues. The DNA for the CDR3 is TGTGCCAGCAGCCCCCTAACTAGCGGGTTTACAGATACGCAGTATTTT. Amino acids: CASSPLTSGFTDTQYF.

V usage is TRBV5-1 and J usage is TRBJ2-2; 9 bases fit TRBD2. The CDR3 runs 16 residues. V was clipped by 4 bases and J by 0 bases; unmatched bases: 4. From germline, CDR1 is SGHRS and CDR2 YFSETQ. The CDR3 bases are TGCGCCAGCAGCCCTAGCGGGAACCCGAACACCGGGGAGCTGTTTTTT. Protein: CASSPSGNPNTGELFF. The full variable domain, rest sourced from reference TRBV5-1 and TRBJ2-2, is KAGVTQTPRYLIKTRGQQVTLSCSPISGHRSVSWYQQTPGQGLQFLFEYFSETQRNKGNFPGRFSGRQFSNSRSEMNVSTLELGDSALYLCASSPSGNPNTGELFFGEGSRLTVL.

This chain connects TRBV5-1 to TRBJ1-1; 10 positions match TRBD1. Germline V gene sequence: CDR1 SGHRS, CDR2 YFSETQ. V shed 4 bases, J shed 6 bases, and the junction held 3 bases outside the gene matches. This CDR3 contains 13 residues. The CDR3 sequence: CASSMTGGSEAFF. The CDR3 DNA follows: TGCGCCAGCAGCATGACAGGGGGCTCTGAAGCTTTCTTT.

The chain recombines TRBV10-1 with TRBJ2-3, with D possibly being TRBD1 (6 bases). The CDR3 is made up of 15 amino acids. Germline CDR1 reads WNHNN; CDR2 reads SYGVQD (reference sequence). Trimming took 3 bases from V and 5 from J, leaving 15 bases between them. Written as DNA, the CDR3 is TGCGCCAGCAGTGAAATGGGGGCCCCAGGAGATACGCAGTATTTT. Protein product: CASSEMGAPGDTQYF.

This chain links TRBV6-6 with TRBJ2-1, with a weak D call TRBD1 (5 bases). CDR3 size: 12 residues. V was pared by 2 bases and J by 8 bases, with 7 bases between. Germline CDR1 is MNHNY and CDR2 is SVGAGI (reference sequence). DNA for the CDR3: TGTGCCAGCAGTTACCGACAGTATGAGCAGTTCTTC. Its protein product is CASSYRQYEQFF.

The table lists this clone with a few counts. The rearrangement joins TRBV5-1 to TRBJ2-7; perhaps TRBD1 as D (5 bases). The germline CDR1 and CDR2 sequences are SGHRS and YFSETQ. The CDR3 is 12 residues long. With 2 bases removed from V and 6 bases from J, the gap between germline ends came to 9 bases. The CDR3 spells CASSFQGTEQYF. CDR3 nucleotide sequence: TGCGCCAGCAGCTTTCAGGGTACCGAGCAGTACTTC.

This clone came up a few times. This chain joins TRBV25-1 and TRBJ2-1, with D maybe TRBD1 (5 bases). The CDR3 loop spans 16 amino acids. V lost 4 bases and J 6 bases, leaving 19 bases between the germline ends. CDR1 and CDR2 (germline): MGHDK, SYGVNS. This CDR3 is CASSAFGQRTINEQFF. CDR3 nucleotides: TGTGCCAGCAGTGCCTTTGGACAACGAACGATCAATGAGCAGTTCTTC.

The gene calls are TRBV19 and TRBJ2-7; tentative D call: TRBD1 (5 bases). The CDR3 contains 14 residues. V gave up 2 bases and J gave up 3 bases, with 11 bases separating them. The germline CDR1 and CDR2 sequences are LNHDA and SQIVND (reference sequence). The CDR3 DNA reads as TGTGCCAGTAGTATACAGGGTAAACGCTACGAGCAGTACTTC. Translating gives CASSIQGKRYEQYF.

V and J are TRBV30 and TRBJ1-4; TRBD1 might be the D (5 bases). Germline V CDR1 and CDR2: GTSNPN, SVGIG (reference sequence). The CDR3 spans 12 residues. Trimming stripped 0 bases from V and 7 bases from J, with 6 bases between. DNA of the CDR3: TGTGCCTGGAGTGTACAGGTTGAAAAACTGTTTTTT. Protein: CAWSVQVEKLFF. Full variable domain (outside the CDR3, taken from reference TRBV30 and TRBJ1-4): SQTIHQWPATLVQPVGSPLSLECTVEGTSNPNLYWYRQAAGRGLQLLFYSVGIGQISSEVPQNLSASRPQDRQFILSSKKLLLSDSGFYLCAWSVQVEKLFFGSGTQLSVL.

This chain connects TRBV10-1 to TRBJ1-1; 10 nucleotides line up with TRBD1. This CDR3 comprises 14 residues. From germline, CDR1 is WNHNN and CDR2 SYGVQD (reference sequence). With 5 bases clipped from V and 5 bases from J, the junction kept 5 bases outside the gene matches. The CDR3: CASSPGTGETEAFF. For the CDR3, the DNA is TGCGCCAGCAGTCCCGGGACAGGGGAGACTGAAGCTTTCTTT.

The chain carries TRBV7-2 and TRBJ1-3; D is perhaps TRBD1 (5 bases). The V gene lost 5 bases and the J gene lost 4 bases, with 15 bases spanning the gap. There are 15 residues in the CDR3. Germline values: CDR1 SGHTA, CDR2 FQGNSA. In DNA, the CDR3 is TGTGCCAGCAGCCTGGGGGGGGAGATGGGAAACACCATATATTTT. The encoded protein is CASSLGGEMGNTIYF. Variable domain in full (rest from reference TRBV7-2 and TRBJ1-3): GAGVSQSPSNKVTEKGKDVELRCDPISGHTALYWYRQSLGQGLEFLIYFQGNSAPDKSGLPSDRFSAERTGGSVSTLTIQRTQQEDSAVYLCASSLGGEMGNTIYFGEGSWLTVV.

V and J are TRBV11-3 and TRBJ1-6; 8 positions agree with TRBD1. V gave up 5 bases and J gave up 9 bases; unmatched junction bases: 9. The CDR3 has 15 amino acids. Germline V gene lookup returns CDR1 SGHNT and CDR2 YENEEA. CDR3 sequence: CASSPRTGQGSPLHF. CDR3 nucleotide sequence: TGTGCCAGCAGCCCAAGGACAGGGCAAGGTTCACCCCTCCACTTT. The full variable domain, completed using reference TRBV11-3 and TRBJ1-6, is EAGVVQSPRYKIIEKKQPVAFWCNPISGHNTLYWYLQNLGQGPELLIRYENEEAVDDSQLPKDRFSAERLKGVDSTLKIQPAELGDSAVYLCASSPRTGQGSPLHFGNGTRLTVT.

The chain recombines TRBV5-3 with TRBJ2-2; 9 bases are a match to TRBD1. TRBV5-3 is placed among ORFs of uncertain function. The CDR3 has 19 residues. V shed 5 bases and J 2 bases; nucleotides not matched to a gene: 16. The DNA for the CDR3 is TGTGCCAGAAGGGAATGGGCTCTACTGGGACAGGGCAACACCGGGGAGCTGTTTTTT. This sequence encodes CARREWALLGQGNTGELFF.

This rearrangement joins TRBV11-3 to TRBJ2-2, with 12 bases fitting TRBD1. CDR1 is SGHNT and CDR2 is YENEEA in the germline V gene. The J segment lost 7 bases and the V segment lost 5 bases, leaving 5 bases of the junction unmatched. The CDR3 has 15 residues. CDR3 in amino acids: CASSPGTGGGGELFF. CDR3 in DNA: TGTGCCAGCAGCCCGGGGACAGGGGGCGGCGGGGAGCTGTTTTTT.

This clone was found a few times. The V gene is TRBV4-1, the J gene TRBJ1-2, with 12 bases that match TRBD1. After removal of 0 bases from V and 2 bases from J, the junction contained 10 bases not matched to a gene. The CDR3 is 19 amino acids. From germline, CDR1 is MGHRA and CDR2 YSYEKL. The CDR3 protein is CASSQDLRDRGRGNYGYTF. The CDR3 nucleotides read TGCGCCAGCAGCCAAGATCTCCGGGACAGGGGGCGCGGGAACTATGGCTACACCTTC.

J is TRBJ2-1 and V is TRBV18, with 8 bases fitting TRBD1. CDR3 length equals 13 residues. Trimming at V came to 6 bases and at J to 6 bases, leaving 4 bases not matched to a gene. Per the germline V gene, CDR1 is KGHSH and CDR2 is LQKENI. The CDR3 protein is CASSQDRVNEQFF. The CDR3 coding sequence is TGTGCCAGCTCTCAGGACAGGGTCAATGAGCAGTTCTTC.

This clone was observed a few times. The chain carries TRBV18 and TRBJ1-1; TRBD1 matches 9 bases. The CDR3 runs to 13 residues. CDR1 is KGHSH and CDR2 is LQKENI in the germline V gene. J lost 11 bases, V lost 2 bases, and 6 bases had no gene match. In DNA, the CDR3 is TGTGCCAGCTCACCAATGGGGACAGGGAAGGCTTTCTTT. It translates to CASSPMGTGKAFF. Filled out from reference TRBV18 and TRBJ1-1, the complete variable domain reads NAGVMQNPRHLVRRRGQEARLRCSPMKGHSHVYWYRQLPEEGLKFMVYLQKENIIDESGMPKERFSAEFPKEGPSILRIQQVVRGDSAAYFCASSPMGTGKAFFGQGTRLTVV.